This T cell receptor (beta chain) was observed in a study of beta chain features in type 1 diabetes. General study findings and limits: Within each of all four CD4+ subsets, Type 1 diabetes patients had TCRB CDR3s that were moderately but significantly shorter.

Germline values: CDR1 GTSNPN, CDR2 SVGIG (reference sequence). The CDR3 has 13 amino acids. The V and J ends lost 3 bases and 6 bases respectively, with 14 bases between them. Expressed TCRB transcripts were sequenced because the entire RNA isolate underwent reverse transcription. Using immunoSEQ multiplex PCR, the repertoire was profiled, and TCRdb retains in-frame clones only, with some absent. The sample records roughly 150,000 clones, about 10% being singletons. Worth noting for this clone: Its antigen is not identified.

The TCR comes from a woman aged 25 to 39 with type 1 diabetes. Material: central memory CD4+ T cells from blood. The chain employs TRBV30 and TRBJ1-1; no clear D. CDR3 region: CAWRVGGPSEAFF. The DNA for the CDR3 is TGTGCCTGGAGGGTGGGTGGGCCCTCTGAAGCTTTCTTT.